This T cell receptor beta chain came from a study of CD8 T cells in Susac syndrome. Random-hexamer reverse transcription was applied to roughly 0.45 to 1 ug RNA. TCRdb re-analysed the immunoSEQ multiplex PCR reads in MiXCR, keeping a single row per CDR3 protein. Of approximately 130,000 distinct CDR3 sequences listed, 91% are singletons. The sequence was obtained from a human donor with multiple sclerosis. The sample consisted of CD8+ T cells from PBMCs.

The DNA of the CDR3 is TGTGCCATCAGGGGAGACAGGGTGGGAACTGAAGCTTTCTTT. This encodes CAIRGDRVGTEAFF. The chain uses TRBV10-3 and TRBJ1-1; 7 nucleotides match TRBD1. Germline CDR1 is ENHRY and CDR2 is SYGVKD. V was clipped by 6 bases and J by 5 bases; unmatched bases: 9. The CDR3 runs to 14 residues.